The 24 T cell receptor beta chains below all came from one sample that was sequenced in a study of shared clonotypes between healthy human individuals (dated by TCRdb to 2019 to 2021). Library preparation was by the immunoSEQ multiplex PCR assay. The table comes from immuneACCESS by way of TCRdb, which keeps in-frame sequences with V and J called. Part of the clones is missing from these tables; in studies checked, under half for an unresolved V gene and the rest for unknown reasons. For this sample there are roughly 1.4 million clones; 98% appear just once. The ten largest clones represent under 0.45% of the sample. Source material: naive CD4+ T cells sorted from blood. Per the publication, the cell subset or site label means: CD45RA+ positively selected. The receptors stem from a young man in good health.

Written as DNA, the CDR3 is TGTGCCAGCAGTAACCGGGACACCCGCACAGATACGCAGTATTTT. Translation gives CASSNRDTRTDTQYF. The rearrangement joins TRBV2 to TRBJ2-3; a possible D gene is TRBD1 (6 bases). CDR1 is SNHLY and CDR2 is FYNNEI in the germline V gene. This CDR3 has 15 amino acids. Trimming removed 5 bases from V and 1 base from J, with 13 bases in between.

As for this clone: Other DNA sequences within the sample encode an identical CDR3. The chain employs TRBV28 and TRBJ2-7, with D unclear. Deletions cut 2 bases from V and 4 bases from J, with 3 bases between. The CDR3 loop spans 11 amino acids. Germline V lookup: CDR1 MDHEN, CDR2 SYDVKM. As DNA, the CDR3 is TGTGCCAGCAGTTTAAAGTACGAGCAGTACTTC. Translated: CASSLKYEQYF.

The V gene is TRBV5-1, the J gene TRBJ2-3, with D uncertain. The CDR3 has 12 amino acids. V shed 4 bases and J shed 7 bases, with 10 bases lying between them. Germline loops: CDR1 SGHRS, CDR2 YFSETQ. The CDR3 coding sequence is TGCGCCAGCAGCAAAACCCTTAATACGCAGTATTTT. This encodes CASSKTLNTQYF.

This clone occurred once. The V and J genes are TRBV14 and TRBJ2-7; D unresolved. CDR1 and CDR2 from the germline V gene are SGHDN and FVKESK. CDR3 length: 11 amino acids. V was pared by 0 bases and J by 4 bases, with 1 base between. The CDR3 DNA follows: TGTGCCAGCAGCCAAGAATACGAGCAGTACTTC. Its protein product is CASSQEYEQYF.

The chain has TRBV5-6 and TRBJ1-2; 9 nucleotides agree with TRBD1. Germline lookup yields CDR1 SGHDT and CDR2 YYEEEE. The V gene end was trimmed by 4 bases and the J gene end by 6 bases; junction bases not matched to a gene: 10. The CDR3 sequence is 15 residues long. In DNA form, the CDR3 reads TGTGCCAGCAGCCTGATAGACAGGGGGTACGATGGCTACACCTTC. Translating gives CASSLIDRGYDGYTF.

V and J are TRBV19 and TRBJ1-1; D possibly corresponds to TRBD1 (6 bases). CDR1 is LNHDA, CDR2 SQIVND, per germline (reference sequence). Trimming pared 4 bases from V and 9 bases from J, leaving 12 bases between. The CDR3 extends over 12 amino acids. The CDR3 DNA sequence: TGTGCCAGTAGTACACAGGGAGGTAAAGCTTTCTTT. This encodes CASSTQGGKAFF. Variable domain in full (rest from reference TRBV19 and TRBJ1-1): DGGITQSPKYLFRKEGQNVTLSCEQNLNHDAMYWYRQDPGQGLRLIYYSQIVNDFQKGDIAEGYSVSREKKESFPLTVTSAQKNPTAFYLCASSTQGGKAFFGQGTRLTVV.

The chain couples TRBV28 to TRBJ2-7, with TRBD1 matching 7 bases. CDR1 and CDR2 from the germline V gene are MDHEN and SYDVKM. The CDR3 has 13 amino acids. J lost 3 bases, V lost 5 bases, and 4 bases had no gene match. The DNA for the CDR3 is TGTGCCAGCAGTAAACCAGGGGGCTACGAGCAGTACTTC. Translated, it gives CASSKPGGYEQYF.

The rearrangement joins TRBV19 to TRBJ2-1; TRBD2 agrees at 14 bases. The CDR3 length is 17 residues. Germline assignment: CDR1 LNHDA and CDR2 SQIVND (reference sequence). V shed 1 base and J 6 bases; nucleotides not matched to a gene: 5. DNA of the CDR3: TGTGCCAGTAGTATAGTCTCGACTAGCGGGAGGGCCAATGAGCAGTTCTTC. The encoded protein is CASSIVSTSGRANEQFF.

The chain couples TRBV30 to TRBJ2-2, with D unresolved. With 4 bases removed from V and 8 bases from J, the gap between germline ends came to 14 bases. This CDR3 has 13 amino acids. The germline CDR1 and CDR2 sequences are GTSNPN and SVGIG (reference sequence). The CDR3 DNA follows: TGTGCCTGGAATGGGGTTTTTGCAGGGGAGCTGTTTTTT. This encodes CAWNGVFAGELFF.

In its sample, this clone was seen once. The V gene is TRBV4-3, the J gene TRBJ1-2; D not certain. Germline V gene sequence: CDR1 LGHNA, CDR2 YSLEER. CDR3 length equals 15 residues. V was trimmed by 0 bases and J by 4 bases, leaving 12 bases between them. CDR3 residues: CASSQDHAEFYGYTF. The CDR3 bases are TGCGCCAGCAGCCAAGATCATGCGGAATTCTATGGCTACACCTTC.

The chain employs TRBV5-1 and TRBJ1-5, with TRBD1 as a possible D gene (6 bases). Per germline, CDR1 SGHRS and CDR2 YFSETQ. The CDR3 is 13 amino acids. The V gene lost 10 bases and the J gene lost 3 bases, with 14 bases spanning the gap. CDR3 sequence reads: CAAEGDPNQPQHF. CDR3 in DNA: TGCGCCGCAGAGGGGGACCCCAATCAGCCCCAGCATTTT.

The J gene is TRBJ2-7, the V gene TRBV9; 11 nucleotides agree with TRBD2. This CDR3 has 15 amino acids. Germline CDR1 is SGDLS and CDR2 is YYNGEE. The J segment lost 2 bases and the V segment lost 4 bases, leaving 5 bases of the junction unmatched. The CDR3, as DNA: TGTGCCAGCAGCTACGGGACTAGCGGTCCCTACGAGCAGTACTTC. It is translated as CASSYGTSGPYEQYF.

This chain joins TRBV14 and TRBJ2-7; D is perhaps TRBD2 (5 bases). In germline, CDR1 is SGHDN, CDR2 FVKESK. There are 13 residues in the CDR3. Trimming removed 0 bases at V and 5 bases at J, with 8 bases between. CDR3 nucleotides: TGTGCCAGCAGCCAAGATATGGAGGACGAGCAGTACTTC. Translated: CASSQDMEDEQYF. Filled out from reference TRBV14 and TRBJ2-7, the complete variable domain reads EAGVTQFPSHSVIEKGQTVTLRCDPISGHDNLYWYRRVMGKEIKFLLHFVKESKQDESGMPNNRFLAERTGGTYSTLKVQPAELEDSGVYFCASSQDMEDEQYFGPGTRLTVT.

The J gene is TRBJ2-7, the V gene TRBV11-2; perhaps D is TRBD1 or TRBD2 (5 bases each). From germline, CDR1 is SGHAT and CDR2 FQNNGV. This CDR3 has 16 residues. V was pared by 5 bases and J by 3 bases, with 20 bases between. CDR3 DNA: TGTGCCAGCAGCCCACGGCCCGGGACGGAGATCTACGAGCAGTACTTC. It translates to CASSPRPGTEIYEQYF.

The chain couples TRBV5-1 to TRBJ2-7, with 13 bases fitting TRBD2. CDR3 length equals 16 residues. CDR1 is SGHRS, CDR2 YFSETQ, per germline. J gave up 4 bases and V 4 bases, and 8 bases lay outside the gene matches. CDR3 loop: CASSPGTSGTFYEQYF. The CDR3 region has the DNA TGCGCCAGCAGCCCCGGGACTAGCGGGACTTTTTACGAGCAGTACTTC.

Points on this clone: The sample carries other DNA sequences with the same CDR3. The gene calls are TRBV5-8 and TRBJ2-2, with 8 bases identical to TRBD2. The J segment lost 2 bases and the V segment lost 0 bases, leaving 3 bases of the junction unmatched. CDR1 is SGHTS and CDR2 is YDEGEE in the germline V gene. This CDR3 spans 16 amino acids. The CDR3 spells CASSLGLAGNTGELFF. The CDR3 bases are TGTGCCAGCAGCTTGGGCCTAGCGGGCAACACCGGGGAGCTGTTTTTT. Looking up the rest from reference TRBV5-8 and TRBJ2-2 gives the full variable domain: EAGVTQSPTHLIKTRGQQATLRCSPISGHTSVYWYQQALGLGLQFLLWYDEGEERNRGNFPPRFSGRQFPNYSSELNVNALELEDSALYLCASSLGLAGNTGELFFGEGSRLTVL.

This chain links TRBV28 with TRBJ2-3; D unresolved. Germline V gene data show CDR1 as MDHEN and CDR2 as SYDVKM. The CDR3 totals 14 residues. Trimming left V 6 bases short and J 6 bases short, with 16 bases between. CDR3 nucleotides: TGTGCCAGCAGCCTCTCGAGTCGAGCGGATACGCAGTATTTT. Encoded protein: CASSLSSRADTQYF.

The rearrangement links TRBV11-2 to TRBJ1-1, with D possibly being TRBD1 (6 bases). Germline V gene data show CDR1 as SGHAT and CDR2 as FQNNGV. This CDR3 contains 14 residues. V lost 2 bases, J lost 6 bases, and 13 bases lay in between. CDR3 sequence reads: CASSLTGRLSEAFF. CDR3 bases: TGTGCCAGCAGCTTAACAGGGCGACTTTCTGAAGCTTTCTTT.

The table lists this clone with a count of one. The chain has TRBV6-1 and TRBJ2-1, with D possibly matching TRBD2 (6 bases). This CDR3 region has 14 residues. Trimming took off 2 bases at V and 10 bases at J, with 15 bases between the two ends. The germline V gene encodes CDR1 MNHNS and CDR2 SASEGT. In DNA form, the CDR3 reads TGTGCCAGCAGTGAACTGTACATCCGGGGGGAGCAGTTCTTC. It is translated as CASSELYIRGEQFF.

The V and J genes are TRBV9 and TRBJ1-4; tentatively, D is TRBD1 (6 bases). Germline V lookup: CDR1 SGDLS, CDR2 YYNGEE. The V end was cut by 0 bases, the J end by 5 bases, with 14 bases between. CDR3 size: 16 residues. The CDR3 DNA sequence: TGTGCCAGCAGCGTAGATAGCGGGACAATAAATGAAAAACTGTTTTTT. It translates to CASSVDSGTINEKLFF.

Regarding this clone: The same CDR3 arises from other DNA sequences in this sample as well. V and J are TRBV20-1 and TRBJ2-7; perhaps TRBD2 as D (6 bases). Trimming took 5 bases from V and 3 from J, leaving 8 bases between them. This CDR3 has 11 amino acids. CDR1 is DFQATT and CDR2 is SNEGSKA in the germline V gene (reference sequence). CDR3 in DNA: TGCAGTGCTTCCGGGGGCTACGAGCAGTACTTC. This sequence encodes CSASGGYEQYF.

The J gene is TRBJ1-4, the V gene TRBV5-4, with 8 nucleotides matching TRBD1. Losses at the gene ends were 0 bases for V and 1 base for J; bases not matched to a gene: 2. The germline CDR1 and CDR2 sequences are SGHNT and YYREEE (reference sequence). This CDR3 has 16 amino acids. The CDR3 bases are TGTGCCAGCAGCTTGGGGACAGGGATAACTAATGAAAAACTGTTTTTT. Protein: CASSLGTGITNEKLFF.

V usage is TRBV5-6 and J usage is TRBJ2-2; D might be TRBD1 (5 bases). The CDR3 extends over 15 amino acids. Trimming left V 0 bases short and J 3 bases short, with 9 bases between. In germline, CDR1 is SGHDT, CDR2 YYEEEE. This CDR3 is CASSLDRRHTGELFF. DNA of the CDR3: TGTGCCAGCAGCTTGGACAGGCGGCACACCGGGGAGCTGTTTTTT.

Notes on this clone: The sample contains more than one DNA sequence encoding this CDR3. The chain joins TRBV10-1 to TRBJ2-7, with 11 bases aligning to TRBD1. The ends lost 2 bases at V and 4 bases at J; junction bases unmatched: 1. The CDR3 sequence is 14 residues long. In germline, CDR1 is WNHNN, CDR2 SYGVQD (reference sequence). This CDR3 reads CASSEGTGGYEQYF. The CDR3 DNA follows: TGCGCCAGCAGTGAGGGGACAGGGGGTTACGAGCAGTACTTC.